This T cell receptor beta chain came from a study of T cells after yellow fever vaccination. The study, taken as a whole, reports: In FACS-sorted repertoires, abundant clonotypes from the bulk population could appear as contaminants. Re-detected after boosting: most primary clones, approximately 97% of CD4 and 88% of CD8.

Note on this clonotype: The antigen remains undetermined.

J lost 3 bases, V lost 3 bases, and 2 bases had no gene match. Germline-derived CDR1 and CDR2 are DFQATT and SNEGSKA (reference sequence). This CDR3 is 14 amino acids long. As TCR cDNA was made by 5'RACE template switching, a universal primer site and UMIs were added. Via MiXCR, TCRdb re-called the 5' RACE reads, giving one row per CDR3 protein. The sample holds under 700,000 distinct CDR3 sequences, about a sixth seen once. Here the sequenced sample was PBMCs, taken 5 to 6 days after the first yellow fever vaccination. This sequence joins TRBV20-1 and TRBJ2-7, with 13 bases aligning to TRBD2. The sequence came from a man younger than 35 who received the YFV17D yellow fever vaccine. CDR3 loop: CSASRLAGGYEQYF. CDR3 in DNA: TGCAGTGCTAGCCGACTAGCGGGGGGCTACGAGCAGTACTTC.